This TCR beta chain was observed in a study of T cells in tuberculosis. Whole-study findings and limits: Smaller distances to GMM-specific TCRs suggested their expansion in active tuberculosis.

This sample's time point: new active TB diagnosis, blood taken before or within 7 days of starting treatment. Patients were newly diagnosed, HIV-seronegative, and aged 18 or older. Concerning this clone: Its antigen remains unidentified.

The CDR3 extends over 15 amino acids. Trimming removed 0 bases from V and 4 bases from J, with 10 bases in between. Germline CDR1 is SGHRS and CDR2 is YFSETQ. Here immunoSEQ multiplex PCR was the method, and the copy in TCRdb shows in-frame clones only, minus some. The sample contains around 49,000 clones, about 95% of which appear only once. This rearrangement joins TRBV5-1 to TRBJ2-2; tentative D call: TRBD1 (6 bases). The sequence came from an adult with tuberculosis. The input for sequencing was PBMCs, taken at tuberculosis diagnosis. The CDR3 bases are TGCGCCAGCAGCTTGGCAGGGGTCCCCACCGGGGAGCTGTTTTTT. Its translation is CASSLAGVPTGELFF.